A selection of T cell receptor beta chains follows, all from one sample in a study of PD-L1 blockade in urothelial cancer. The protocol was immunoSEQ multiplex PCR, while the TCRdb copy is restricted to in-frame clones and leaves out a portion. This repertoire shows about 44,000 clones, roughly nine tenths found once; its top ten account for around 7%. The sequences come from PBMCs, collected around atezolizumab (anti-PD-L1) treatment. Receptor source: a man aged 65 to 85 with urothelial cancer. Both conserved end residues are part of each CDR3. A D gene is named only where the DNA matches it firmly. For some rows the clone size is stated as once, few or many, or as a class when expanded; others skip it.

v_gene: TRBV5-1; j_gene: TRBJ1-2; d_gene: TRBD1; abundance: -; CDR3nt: TGCGCCAGCAGCCAGGAAGGGACAGTCTATGGCTACACCTTC; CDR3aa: CASSQEGTVYGYTF
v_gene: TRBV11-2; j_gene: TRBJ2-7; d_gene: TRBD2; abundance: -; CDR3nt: TGTGCCAGCAGGAAACTAGCGGAATACGAGCAGTACTTC; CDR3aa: CASRKLAEYEQYF
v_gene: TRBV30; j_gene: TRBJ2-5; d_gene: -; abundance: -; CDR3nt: TGTGCCCGTTCAAGTAGACAAGAGACCCAGTACTTC; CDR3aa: CARSSRQETQYF
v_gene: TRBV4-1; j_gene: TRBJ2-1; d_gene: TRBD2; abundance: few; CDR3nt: TGCGCCAGCAGCCAAATTTCGGGACTAGCGGACAATGAGCAGTTCTTC; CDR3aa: CASSQISGLADNEQFF
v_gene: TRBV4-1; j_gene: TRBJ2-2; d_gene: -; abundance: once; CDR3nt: TGCGCCAGCAGCCAATGGTCTGAACGGACCGGGGAGCTGTTTTTT; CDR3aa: CASSQWSERTGELFF
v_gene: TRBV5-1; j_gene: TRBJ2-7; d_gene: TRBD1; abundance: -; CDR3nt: TGCGCCAGCAAGGTGGGACAGGGGGCCTACGAGCAGTACTTC; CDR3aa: CASKVGQGAYEQYF
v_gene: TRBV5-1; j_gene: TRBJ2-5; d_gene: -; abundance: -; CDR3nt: TGCGCCAGCAGCTGGGGCTCCTCGGCCCTCCAAGAGACCCAGTACTTC; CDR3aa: CASSWGSSALQETQYF
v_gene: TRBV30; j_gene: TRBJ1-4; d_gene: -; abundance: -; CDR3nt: TGTGCCGGGAGTAGAGGGGCGGGGGGCGACGAAAAACTGTTTTTT; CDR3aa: CAGSRGAGGDEKLFF
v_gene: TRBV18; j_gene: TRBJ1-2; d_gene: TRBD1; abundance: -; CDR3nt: TGTGCCAGCTCACAGATCCCCCAGACAGGGGACTATGGCTACACCTTC; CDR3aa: CASSQIPQTGDYGYTF
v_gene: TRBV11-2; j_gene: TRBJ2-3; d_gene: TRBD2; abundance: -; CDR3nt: TGTGCCAGCAGTCGAAGCGGGAGGGCAACAGATACGCAGTATTTT; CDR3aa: CASSRSGRATDTQYF
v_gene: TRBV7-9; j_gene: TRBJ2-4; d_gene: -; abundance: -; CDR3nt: TGTGCCAGCAGCTTAGGGGGGCGGGAGAAAAACATTCAGTACTTC; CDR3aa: CASSLGGREKNIQYF
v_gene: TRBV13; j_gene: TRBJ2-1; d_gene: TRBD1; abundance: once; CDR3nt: TGTGCCAGCAGCTTAGTCAAGGACAGGGCAGTTGGTGAGCAGTTCTTC; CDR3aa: CASSLVKDRAVGEQFF
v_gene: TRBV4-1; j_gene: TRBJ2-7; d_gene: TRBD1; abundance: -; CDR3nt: TGCGCCAGCAGCCAACTTACAGGGGGCGTCTACGAGCAGTACTTC; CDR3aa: CASSQLTGGVYEQYF
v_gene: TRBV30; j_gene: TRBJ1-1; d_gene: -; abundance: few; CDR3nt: TGTGCCTGGACCCTCACCGGTCCCCTCTCCACTGAAGCTTTCTTT; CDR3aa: CAWTLTGPLSTEAFF
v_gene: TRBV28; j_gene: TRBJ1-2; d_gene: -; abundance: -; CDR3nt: TGTGCCAGCAGTTTCAGGGGCTATGGCTACACCTTC; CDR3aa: CASSFRGYGYTF
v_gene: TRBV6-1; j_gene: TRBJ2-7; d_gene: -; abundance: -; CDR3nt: TGTGCCAGCAGCCTCAGGGGGGTAGCCACCTACGAGCAGTACTTC; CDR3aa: CASSLRGVATYEQYF
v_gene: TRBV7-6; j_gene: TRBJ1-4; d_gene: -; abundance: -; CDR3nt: TGTGCCAGCAGCCCACGGGGGATAAATGAAAAACTGTTTTTT; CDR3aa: CASSPRGINEKLFF
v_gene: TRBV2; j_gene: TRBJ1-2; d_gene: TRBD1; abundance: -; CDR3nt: TGTGCCAGTGGGGACAGGAAGAATGGCTACACCTTC; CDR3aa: CASGDRKNGYTF
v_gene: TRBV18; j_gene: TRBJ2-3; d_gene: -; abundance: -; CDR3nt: TGTGCCAGCTCAGACAACAGACAGGATACGCAGTATTTT; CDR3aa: CASSDNRQDTQYF